These 27 T cell receptor beta chains came from one sample sequenced in a study of shared clonotypes between healthy human individuals. Data came from immunoSEQ multiplex PCR; TCRdb stores just in-frame clones and leaves some out. The table has about 2.2 million clones, under 95% seen once. CD45RO-negative, CCR7-positively selected cells formed the naive CD8 fraction, excluding terminally differentiated effector memory CD45RA+ cells. Sequenced material: naive CD8+ T cells from PBMCs. The receptors derive from a man younger than 30 in good health. Some clones in this sample may be carry-over from other donors' samples.

The CDR3 protein is CASSPGTYLTYEQYF. CDR3 nucleotide sequence: TGTGCCAGCAGTCCCGGGACATATCTCACCTACGAGCAGTACTTC. V gene TRBV28 combines with J gene TRBJ2-7; possibly TRBD1 for D (6 bases). Germline V gene sequence: CDR1 MDHEN, CDR2 SYDVKM. Trimming removed 5 bases from V and 2 bases from J, with 16 bases in between. The CDR3 totals 15 residues.

Points on this clone: Within the sample, other DNA sequences also encode this same CDR3. The chain joins TRBV27 to TRBJ2-5; D call uncertain. CDR3 length: 13 residues. The germline gives CDR1 MNHEY, CDR2 SMNVEV (reference sequence). Trimming shortened V by 2 bases and J by 3 bases, and 7 bases separated the two germline ends. In DNA, the CDR3 is TGTGCCAGCAGTTTACGGGTGGAAGAGACCCAGTACTTC. Amino acids: CASSLRVEETQYF.

This clone was seen just once. DNA of the CDR3: TGTGCCAGCAGGGACCTCCCGGGAACCCAAGAGACCCAGTACTTC. It specifies CASRDLPGTQETQYF. J is TRBJ2-5 and V is TRBV5-4; D might be TRBD2 (5 bases). Germline V gene lookup returns CDR1 SGHNT and CDR2 YYREEE (reference sequence). The germline V and J ends were trimmed by 5 bases and 1 base, with 15 bases remaining between them. The CDR3 has 15 amino acids.

This clone has only one observation. The chain combines TRBV5-1 with TRBJ2-7, with a possible D match to TRBD2 (5 bases). Germline CDR1 reads SGHRS; CDR2 reads YFSETQ. V lost 4 bases to trimming and J lost 4 bases, with 18 bases between them. This CDR3 is 15 amino acids long. Here the CDR3 reads CASSRGLAQEYEQYF. The CDR3 nucleotides are TGCGCCAGCAGCCGCGGGTTGGCCCAGGAGTACGAGCAGTACTTC.

The chain uses TRBV5-1 and TRBJ1-4; 9 bases are a match to TRBD1. CDR3 length: 15 residues. V lost 4 bases, J lost 7 bases, and 8 bases stayed unmatched. The germline V gene encodes CDR1 SGHRS and CDR2 YFSETQ. The chain's CDR3 is CASSPRTGVIEKLFF. For the CDR3, the DNA is TGCGCCAGCAGCCCCAGGACAGGGGTGATTGAAAAACTGTTTTTT. Full variable domain (remainder filled in from reference TRBV5-1 and TRBJ1-4): KAGVTQTPRYLIKTRGQQVTLSCSPISGHRSVSWYQQTPGQGLQFLFEYFSETQRNKGNFPGRFSGRQFSNSRSEMNVSTLELGDSALYLCASSPRTGVIEKLFFGSGTQLSVL.

The chain employs TRBV7-8 and TRBJ2-3, with a possible D match to TRBD2 (7 bases). CDR1 is SGHVS, CDR2 FQNEAQ, per germline. There are 16 residues in the CDR3. V lost 0 bases, J lost 6 bases, and 16 bases lay in between. CDR3 region: CASSLALGGARDTQYF. DNA for the CDR3: TGTGCCAGCAGCTTAGCGCTAGGGGGGGCGAGGGATACGCAGTATTTT.

The chain has TRBV4-3 and TRBJ2-1, with D maybe TRBD1 (7 bases). CDR3 size: 16 residues. Germline loops: CDR1 LGHNA, CDR2 YSLEER. Deletions cut 0 bases from V and 13 bases from J, with 22 bases between. The DNA for the CDR3 is TGCGCCAGCAGCCAAGACAGGGGGGCCGTTTGGGGTCAACAGTTCTTC. Translated, it gives CASSQDRGAVWGQQFF.

The chain carries TRBV2 and TRBJ1-3; D gene unclear. CDR3 length equals 15 residues. Germline V lookup: CDR1 SNHLY, CDR2 FYNNEI. V was pared by 8 bases and J by 4 bases, with 18 bases between. CDR3 coding DNA: TGTGCCAGCTCACCAGGCCGGGGAGGCGGAAACACCATATATTTT. This translates into CASSPGRGGGNTIYF.

Worth noting for this clone: Other DNA sequences in the sample encode the same CDR3. The V call is TRBV7-3, the J call TRBJ2-1; D may be TRBD2 (6 bases). Germline CDR1 is SGHTA and CDR2 is FQGTGA. V was shortened by 2 bases and J by 2 bases, with 10 bases between the two germline ends. There are 15 residues in the CDR3. This CDR3 reads CASSLSGTPYNEQFF. CDR3 nucleotides: TGTGCCAGCAGCTTATCTGGGACTCCCTACAATGAGCAGTTCTTC. Full variable domain (remainder filled in from reference TRBV7-3 and TRBJ2-1): GAGVSQTPSNKVTEKGKYVELRCDPISGHTALYWYRQSLGQGPEFLIYFQGTGAADDSGLPNDRFFAVRPEGSVSTLKIQRTERGDSAVYLCASSLSGTPYNEQFFGPGTRLTVL.

The V call is TRBV7-2, the J call TRBJ2-1; 12 bases fit TRBD1. Germline CDR1 is SGHTA and CDR2 is FQGNSA. V lost 5 bases to trimming and J lost 8 bases; unmatched junction nucleotides: 10. This CDR3 comprises 16 residues. CDR3 sequence: CASSLIRDRGPDEQFF. The CDR3 DNA reads as TGTGCCAGCAGCCTTATCCGGGACAGGGGGCCCGATGAGCAGTTCTTC.

The V and J genes are TRBV30 and TRBJ2-2; no firm D call. The CDR3 has 13 amino acids. Trimming shortened V by 1 base and J by 3 bases, and 6 bases separated the two germline ends. Germline V gene lookup returns CDR1 GTSNPN and CDR2 SVGIG (reference sequence). This CDR3 is CAWSADHTGELFF. In DNA form, the CDR3 reads TGTGCCTGGAGTGCCGACCACACCGGGGAGCTGTTTTTT.

The chain carries TRBV9 and TRBJ1-1; tentatively, D is TRBD1 (5 bases). CDR1 is SGDLS and CDR2 is YYNGEE in the germline V gene. The V gene lost 7 bases and the J gene lost 3 bases, with 7 bases spanning the gap. The CDR3 is made up of 11 amino acids. The CDR3 loop reads CASGGDTEAFF. CDR3 nucleotide sequence: TGTGCCAGCGGGGGGGACACTGAAGCTTTCTTT. Full variable domain (remainder filled in from reference TRBV9 and TRBJ1-1): DSGVTQTPKHLITATGQRVTLRCSPRSGDLSVYWYQQSLDQGLQFLIQYYNGEERAKGNILERFSAQQFPDLHSELNLSSLELGDSALYFCASGGDTEAFFGQGTRLTVV.

V gene TRBV4-3 combines with J gene TRBJ2-7; 7 nucleotides agree with TRBD1. The CDR3 has 15 residues. J gave up 3 bases and V 0 bases, and 5 bases lay outside the gene matches. Germline V gene data show CDR1 as LGHNA and CDR2 as YSLEER. The DNA of the CDR3 is TGCGCCAGCAGCCAAGAACAGGGGATCAACTACGAGCAGTACTTC. Residues: CASSQEQGINYEQYF.

This chain links TRBV2 with TRBJ1-4; D possibly corresponds to TRBD1 (5 bases). The CDR3 spans 14 residues. The germline gives CDR1 SNHLY, CDR2 FYNNEI. Trimming pared 8 bases from V and 8 bases from J, leaving 18 bases between. CDR3 bases: TGTGCCAGCTCCCTCGGGGCGGCTAGGGAAAAACTGTTTTTT. Translating gives CASSLGAAREKLFF. Combining the CDR3 with reference TRBV2 and TRBJ1-4 gives the whole variable domain EPEVTQTPSHQVTQMGQEVILRCVPISNHLYFYWYRQILGQKVEFLVSFYNNEISEKSEIFDDQFSVERPDGSNFTLKIRSTKLEDSAMYFCASSLGAAREKLFFGSGTQLSVL.

The chain joins TRBV27 to TRBJ2-5; TRBD1 or TRBD2 may be the D gene (6 bases each). This CDR3 region has 15 residues. Germline V gene sequence: CDR1 MNHEY, CDR2 SMNVEV (reference sequence). The V end was cut by 7 bases, the J end by 5 bases, with 20 bases between. CDR3 loop: CASTPRGRIGETQYF. The CDR3 region has the DNA TGTGCCAGCACCCCACGGGGGCGGATAGGGGAGACCCAGTACTTC.

The chain joins TRBV28 to TRBJ2-7, with D tentatively TRBD1 or TRBD2 (5 bases each). This CDR3 has 17 amino acids. V dropped 3 bases and J dropped 2 bases, with 20 bases sitting between them. Looked up from germline, CDR1 is MDHEN and CDR2 is SYDVKM. Written as DNA, the CDR3 is TGTGCCAGCAGTTTTAACGGGGCCAATCTCCAGCCCTACGAGCAGTACTTC. Residues: CASSFNGANLQPYEQYF.

The gene calls are TRBV27 and TRBJ2-3, with D possibly being TRBD1 or TRBD2 (5 bases each). This CDR3 is 16 amino acids long. Trimming took off 5 bases at V and 0 bases at J, with 15 bases between the two ends. CDR1 and CDR2 (germline): MNHEY, SMNVEV (reference sequence). The CDR3 DNA sequence: TGTGCCAGCAGTCAATGGGACCTTTCTAGCACAGATACGCAGTATTTT. Encoded protein: CASSQWDLSSTDTQYF.

The V and J genes are TRBV15 and TRBJ2-7, with 16 bases aligning to TRBD2. This CDR3 contains 19 residues. Trimming at V came to 4 bases and at J to 2 bases, leaving 11 bases not matched to a gene. Germline V CDR1 and CDR2: LNHNV, YYDKDF (reference sequence). CDR3 in DNA: TGTGCCACCAGCACGGCCCCGGGACTAGCGGGAGGGCCCACCTACGAGCAGTACTTC. Amino acid sequence: CATSTAPGLAGGPTYEQYF. The full variable domain, its missing parts supplied by reference TRBV15 and TRBJ2-7, is DAMVIQNPRYQVTQFGKPVTLSCSQTLNHNVMYWYQQKSSQAPKLLFHYYDKDFNNEADTPDNFQSRRPNTSFCFLDIRSPGLGDTAMYLCATSTAPGLAGGPTYEQYFGPGTRLTVT.

The chain is built from TRBV27 and TRBJ2-1; D not resolved. From germline, CDR1 is MNHEY and CDR2 SMNVEV (reference sequence). V shed 3 bases and J shed 0 bases, with 15 bases lying between them. The CDR3 extends over 17 amino acids. Here the CDR3 DNA reads TGTGCCAGCAGTTTGTTGGAACCGGGTATCTCCTACAATGAGCAGTTCTTC. This gives the protein CASSLLEPGISYNEQFF.

V and J are TRBV29-1 and TRBJ2-1; weak D call: TRBD2 (6 bases). V lost 7 bases to trimming and J lost 0 bases, with 13 bases between them. The length of the CDR3 is 14 residues. Germline V gene data show CDR1 as SQVTM and CDR2 as ANQGSEA. The CDR3 sequence is CSAVAATSYNEQFF. In DNA form, the CDR3 reads TGCAGCGCTGTAGCGGCAACCTCCTACAATGAGCAGTTCTTC.

The rearrangement joins TRBV14 to TRBJ2-7; D call uncertain. This CDR3 contains 14 residues. The germline V gene encodes CDR1 SGHDN and CDR2 FVKESK. Trimming removed 3 bases at V and 3 bases at J, with 12 bases between. The chain's CDR3 is CASSHNSLYYEQYF. The CDR3 DNA sequence: TGTGCCAGCAGCCACAATTCGCTTTACTACGAGCAGTACTTC. Complete variable domain (other parts from reference TRBV14 and TRBJ2-7): EAGVTQFPSHSVIEKGQTVTLRCDPISGHDNLYWYRRVMGKEIKFLLHFVKESKQDESGMPNNRFLAERTGGTYSTLKVQPAELEDSGVYFCASSHNSLYYEQYFGPGTRLTVT.

J is TRBJ2-1 and V is TRBV2; 7 nucleotides agree with TRBD2. V was clipped by 0 bases and J by 8 bases; unmatched bases: 4. The V gene's germline CDR1 is SNHLY and CDR2 FYNNEI. The CDR3 length is 14 residues. In nucleotides, the CDR3 is TGTGCCAGCAGTGAAGCTAGCGGGTACGATGAGCAGTTCTTC. Its translation is CASSEASGYDEQFF.

This CDR3 reads CASSPASRSYEQYF. DNA for the CDR3: TGTGCCAGCTCACCAGCTAGTCGGTCCTACGAGCAGTACTTC. The chain joins TRBV18 to TRBJ2-7, with D hard to call. Germline CDR1 reads KGHSH; CDR2 reads LQKENI. The CDR3 runs to 14 residues. V lost 2 bases and J 1 base, leaving 9 bases between the germline ends.

The V call is TRBV13, the J call TRBJ1-2, with D tentatively TRBD1 (5 bases). Germline assignment: CDR1 PRHDT and CDR2 FYEKMQ (reference sequence). The CDR3 has 14 residues. The V end lost 5 bases, the J end lost 0 bases, and 10 bases lay between the germline ends. CDR3 loop: CASSAWGANYGYTF. In DNA, the CDR3 is TGTGCCAGCAGCGCGTGGGGGGCTAACTATGGCTACACCTTC.

This sequence joins TRBV27 and TRBJ2-7, with D possibly TRBD2 on 6 matching bases. The CDR3 contains 15 residues. Deletions cut 6 bases from V and 4 bases from J, with 19 bases between. The V gene's germline CDR1 is MNHEY and CDR2 SMNVEV (reference sequence). This CDR3 is CASSATGSGLYEQYF. The CDR3 DNA is TGTGCCAGCAGCGCTACCGGGAGTGGTCTGTACGAGCAGTACTTC.

The chain joins TRBV28 to TRBJ2-5, with D tentatively TRBD2 (6 bases). Per germline, CDR1 MDHEN and CDR2 SYDVKM. V gave up 2 bases and J gave up 5 bases, with 12 bases separating them. The CDR3 consists of 14 residues. The chain's CDR3 is CASSLMSSAETQYF. CDR3 nucleotide sequence: TGTGCCAGCAGTTTAATGTCTAGCGCGGAGACCCAGTACTTC.

The gene calls are TRBV5-4 and TRBJ2-1; TRBD2 agrees at 12 bases. The junction had 4 bases not matched to a gene; V was cut back by 4 bases and J by 2 bases. The CDR3 runs to 16 residues. Germline V CDR1 and CDR2: SGHNT, YYREEE (reference sequence). The chain's CDR3 is CASSPSGRATYNEQFF. CDR3 DNA sequence: TGTGCCAGCAGCCCTAGCGGGAGGGCAACCTACAATGAGCAGTTCTTC.